These T cell receptor beta chains were read from a single sample in a study of T-cell memory formation after mild COVID-19. TCRdb processed the 5' RACE reads anew with MiXCR; each CDR3 protein has one entry. Of 380,000 or so distinct CDR3 sequences listed, roughly an eighth are singletons. The sequenced material came from PBMCs or a T cell subset sorted from them (not recorded which). The receptors originated from a man aged 18 to 35 who had mild COVID-19 (a few samples of this study predate the infection). Cell type and time point are not known. The CDR3 runs from the conserved cysteine through the conserved F or W. The order of the fields is J gene, V gene, CDR3 protein.

j_call: TRBJ1-1
v_call: TRBV6-2/TRBV6-3
cdr3_aa: CASSPRGSSNTEAFF

j_call: TRBJ1-1
v_call: TRBV7-9
cdr3_aa: CASSLNPRGGSYTEAFF

j_call: TRBJ1-6
v_call: TRBV5-1
cdr3_aa: CASSLQGQESPLHF

j_call: TRBJ2-7
v_call: TRBV6-6
cdr3_aa: CASSYRAGLYEQYF

j_call: TRBJ1-1
v_call: TRBV6-6
cdr3_aa: CASSYGQGVTEAFF

j_call: TRBJ2-2
v_call: TRBV7-6
cdr3_aa: CASSLQRGFRGELFF

j_call: TRBJ1-1
v_call: TRBV6-2/TRBV6-3
cdr3_aa: CASSIQGASTEAFF

j_call: TRBJ2-6
v_call: TRBV9
cdr3_aa: CASSPWTGTTGANVLTF

j_call: TRBJ1-1
v_call: TRBV7-9
cdr3_aa: CASSPRQGRTEAFF

j_call: TRBJ1-5
v_call: TRBV6-5
cdr3_aa: CASSRAAGRNQPQHF

j_call: TRBJ1-6
v_call: TRBV7-9
cdr3_aa: CASSLRTGRDSPLHF

j_call: TRBJ1-2
v_call: TRBV6-2/TRBV6-3
cdr3_aa: CASRGPGTTSYGYTF

j_call: TRBJ1-4
v_call: TRBV7-9
cdr3_aa: CASSARQVVFF

j_call: TRBJ2-1
v_call: TRBV4-3
cdr3_aa: CASSLDRLGEQFF

j_call: TRBJ2-7
v_call: TRBV6-2/TRBV6-3
cdr3_aa: CASTPISGTRNSYEQYF

j_call: TRBJ2-7
v_call: TRBV6-5
cdr3_aa: CASSPRTGAFPYEQYF

j_call: TRBJ1-4
v_call: TRBV4-1
cdr3_aa: CASSNLGQADEKLFF

j_call: TRBJ2-7
v_call: TRBV27
cdr3_aa: CASTGARNREVASYEQYF

j_call: TRBJ2-7
v_call: TRBV6-2/TRBV6-3
cdr3_aa: CASRGTGGSYEQYF

j_call: TRBJ2-6
v_call: TRBV6-2/TRBV6-3
cdr3_aa: CASSYLSSGANVLTF

j_call: TRBJ1-1
v_call: TRBV28
cdr3_aa: CASSLWEASTEAFF

j_call: TRBJ2-3
v_call: TRBV12-3/TRBV12-4
cdr3_aa: CASSLAGETDTQYF

j_call: TRBJ2-4
v_call: TRBV12-3/TRBV12-4
cdr3_aa: CASSAPGRNIQYF

j_call: TRBJ2-5
v_call: TRBV7-2
cdr3_aa: CASSLDRQAKETQYF

j_call: TRBJ2-3
v_call: TRBV20-1
cdr3_aa: CSARDRDSTQYF

j_call: TRBJ2-3
v_call: TRBV10-3
cdr3_aa: CAIKGRLEFTDTQYF

j_call: TRBJ2-3
v_call: TRBV20-1
cdr3_aa: CSASSRPDTQYF

j_call: TRBJ2-7
v_call: TRBV7-2
cdr3_aa: CASSWDEQYEQYF

j_call: TRBJ2-5
v_call: TRBV11-2
cdr3_aa: CASSLATSWETQYF

j_call: TRBJ1-1
v_call: TRBV5-1
cdr3_aa: CASSRGSRTEAFF

j_call: TRBJ2-5
v_call: TRBV20-1
cdr3_aa: CSARETGETQYF

j_call: TRBJ2-3
v_call: TRBV19
cdr3_aa: CASSTDIRHTQYF

j_call: TRBJ1-2
v_call: TRBV27
cdr3_aa: CASSLNTDHNYGYTF

j_call: TRBJ2-2
v_call: TRBV4-1
cdr3_aa: CASSPTGHKNTGELFF

j_call: TRBJ1-6
v_call: TRBV28
cdr3_aa: CASSPPSSPLHF

j_call: TRBJ2-3
v_call: TRBV4-1
cdr3_aa: CASSQEHTDGDTQYF

j_call: TRBJ2-2
v_call: TRBV5-1
cdr3_aa: CASWDLAAPGELFF

j_call: TRBJ2-3
v_call: TRBV5-1
cdr3_aa: CASSSSFPQNTQYF

j_call: TRBJ1-5
v_call: TRBV2
cdr3_aa: CASSGYGNQPQHF

j_call: TRBJ1-6
v_call: TRBV5-4
cdr3_aa: CASREGSSYNSPLHF

j_call: TRBJ1-2
v_call: TRBV6-5
cdr3_aa: CASSYEWDYGYTF

j_call: TRBJ2-3
v_call: TRBV7-8
cdr3_aa: CASSGYRDLDTQYF